The 19 T cell receptor beta chains in this list originate from one sample, sequenced in a study of blood T cells in healthy people across ages. Primed by a sample-barcoded 5' primer and a J-beta primer mix, a second PCR proceeded for 7 to 11 cycles. TCRdb reprocessed the 5' RACE reads via MiXCR and lists one record per CDR3 protein. The sample contains over a million distinct CDR3 sequences, over 35% of which appear only once. Sequenced sample: blood. The source is a woman aged 55-69 years in good health.

This clonotype came up a few times. This chain joins TRBV11-2 and TRBJ2-3; D perhaps matches TRBD2 (6 bases). CDR1 and CDR2 (germline): SGHAT, FQNNGV. CDR3 length: 15 amino acids. V was trimmed by 5 bases and J by 5 bases, leaving 17 bases between them. Written as DNA, the CDR3 is TGTGCCAGCAGCATGGGACCTCCGGGGGTAGATACGCAGTATTTT. Protein: CASSMGPPGVDTQYF.

This clonotype was seen only a few times. J is TRBJ2-1 and V is TRBV4-2, with D possibly TRBD2 on 6 matching bases. CDR1 and CDR2 (germline): LGHNA, YNFKEQ. CDR3 length: 16 residues. Trimming took off 4 bases at V and 0 bases at J, with 13 bases between the two ends. CDR3 DNA: TGTGCCAGCAGCCTCAGTAGCGGCTTCTCCTACAATGAGCAGTTCTTC. This translates into CASSLSSGFSYNEQFF.

This chain links TRBV3-1 with TRBJ1-1, with D unresolved. This CDR3 has 13 amino acids. Trimming took 0 bases from V and 10 from J, leaving 12 bases between them. Per germline, CDR1 LGHDT and CDR2 YNNKEL (reference sequence). The CDR3 loop is CASSQDGPGGAFF. Here the CDR3 DNA reads TGTGCCAGCAGCCAAGATGGCCCTGGAGGAGCTTTCTTT.

The chain links TRBV18 to TRBJ1-5; 11 positions match TRBD1. Germline CDR1 KGHSH, CDR2 LQKENI. The CDR3 has 15 residues. J lost 5 bases, V lost 4 bases, and 4 bases had no gene match. Written as DNA, the CDR3 is TGTGCCAGCTCACAGGACAGGGGGCAGGATCAGCCCCAGCATTTT. It yields the protein CASSQDRGQDQPQHF.

The table lists this clonotype with a few counts. The chain recombines TRBV28 with TRBJ1-2, with D possibly TRBD1 on 5 matching bases. This CDR3 spans 14 amino acids. CDR1 and CDR2 from the germline V gene are MDHEN and SYDVKM. Trimming left V 2 bases short and J 8 bases short, with 15 bases between. CDR3 bases: TGTGCCAGCAGTTTAGGGGCCGTAACTAGAGGCTACACCTTC. Encoded protein: CASSLGAVTRGYTF.

This chain's CDR3 is CASSLALALNNEQYF. CDR3 coding DNA: TGCGCCAGCAGCTTGGCACTAGCGCTGAACAATGAGCAGTACTTC. The chain uses TRBV5-1 and TRBJ2-1; the match to TRBD2 covers 7 bases. Judging by the DNA end, TRBJ2-7 fits better; the J call may be wrong. The V gene's germline CDR1 is SGHRS and CDR2 YFSETQ. The CDR3 covers 15 residues.

V usage is TRBV2 and J usage is TRBJ1-2, with D possibly TRBD1 on 5 matching bases. The CDR3 runs 12 residues. CDR1 is SNHLY, CDR2 FYNNEI, per germline. V gave up 5 bases and J gave up 7 bases, with 11 bases separating them. DNA of the CDR3: TGTGCCAGCAGTACAGGTGAAGGTGGCTACACCTTC. Translating gives CASSTGEGGYTF.

The rearrangement links TRBV6-5 to TRBJ2-2; 7 bases agree with TRBD2. Trimming cost V 5 bases and J 6 bases; bases outside gene matches: 9. The V gene's germline CDR1 is MNHEY and CDR2 SVGAGI. There are 15 residues in the CDR3. The DNA for the CDR3 is TGTGCCAGCAGTGTAGATTTAGGGAGGGCCGGGGAGCTGTTTTTT. This encodes CASSVDLGRAGELFF.

The rearrangement joins TRBV4-1 to TRBJ2-5, with 11 positions matching TRBD2. The CDR3 spans 16 residues. In germline, CDR1 is MGHRA, CDR2 YSYEKL. The V and J ends lost 0 bases and 3 bases, in that order; junction bases with no gene match: 3. The CDR3 here is CASSQDGSGREETQYF. As DNA, the CDR3 is TGCGCCAGCAGCCAAGATGGTAGCGGGAGGGAAGAGACCCAGTACTTC.

This clonotype was recorded a few times. The gene calls are TRBV9 and TRBJ1-2, with a tentative D call TRBD1 (6 bases). The CDR3 extends over 16 amino acids. Per the germline V gene, CDR1 is SGDLS and CDR2 is YYNGEE. V lost 2 bases and J lost 5, with 19 bases in between. CDR3 sequence: CASSVSPSTGGYGYTF. The CDR3 coding sequence is TGTGCCAGCAGCGTTAGTCCCTCGACAGGAGGGTATGGCTACACCTTC.

The chain joins TRBV6-2 or TRBV6-3 to TRBJ2-1, with 12 bases aligning to TRBD2. This CDR3 region has 20 residues. The J segment lost 2 bases and the V segment lost 2 bases, leaving 13 bases of the junction unmatched. Germline V gene sequence: CDR1 MNHEY, CDR2 SVGEGT. In DNA, the CDR3 is TGTGCCAGCAGTTACGTCTTAGGACTAGCGGGACCTACCACCTACAATGAGCAGTTCTTC. This translates into CASSYVLGLAGPTTYNEQFF.

This clonotype appeared a few times. The chain recombines TRBV6-5 with TRBJ2-1; no firm D call. The V gene's germline CDR1 is MNHEY and CDR2 SVGAGI. This CDR3 has 13 residues. Trimming left V 2 bases short and J 14 bases short, with 16 bases between. CDR3 DNA sequence: TGTGCCAGCAGTTACGGGGTAGGGTCTGAAGAGTTCTTC. Protein: CASSYGVGSEEFF.

Only a few counts were recorded for this clonotype. The chain combines TRBV11-1 with TRBJ2-3; 9 positions match TRBD2. The CDR3 has 16 amino acids. The V gene's germline CDR1 is SGHAT and CDR2 FQDESV (reference sequence). J was trimmed by 2 bases and V by 1 base; bases with no gene match: 4. The CDR3 sequence: CASSLEIAGVTDTQYF. The CDR3 nucleotides read TGTGCCAGCAGCTTAGAGATAGCGGGAGTCACAGATACGCAGTATTTT.

The CDR3 nucleotides are TGTGCCAGCAGTGACGGGGCTTACGAGACCCAGTACTTC. It encodes CASSDGAYETQYF. The rearrangement joins TRBV6-5 to TRBJ2-5, with D tentatively TRBD1 or TRBD2 (5 bases each). The CDR3 has 13 amino acids. Germline lookup yields CDR1 MNHEY and CDR2 SVGAGI. V was pared by 5 bases and J by 5 bases, with 12 bases between.

This clonotype has a handful of counts. CDR3 DNA: TGCAGTGCTACCCGGGACGGGCGCACAGATACGCAGTATTTT. This gives the protein CSATRDGRTDTQYF. This rearrangement joins TRBV20-1 to TRBJ2-3; D possibly matches TRBD1 or TRBD2 (5 bases each). The germline V gene encodes CDR1 DFQATT and CDR2 SNEGSKA (reference sequence). V shed 4 bases and J shed 1 base, with 12 bases lying between them. The CDR3 is made up of 14 amino acids.

In its sample, this clonotype was seen a few times. The V call is TRBV10-3, the J call TRBJ2-2; D remains ambiguous. Germline V gene lookup returns CDR1 ENHRY and CDR2 SYGVKD. This CDR3 has 12 residues. The V and J ends lost 2 bases and 6 bases respectively, with 4 bases between them. The CDR3 nucleotides read TGTGCCATCAGTGAGCGGTCCGGGGAGCTGTTTTTT. Translation gives CAISERSGELFF.

The J gene is TRBJ2-6, the V gene TRBV12-3 or TRBV12-4; D is unclear. The CDR3 covers 15 residues. V gave up 3 bases and J gave up 0 bases, with 6 bases separating them. The CDR3 DNA follows: TGTGCCAGCAGTTTTACCCACTCTGGGGCCAACGTCCTGACTTTC. This encodes CASSFTHSGANVLTF.

This sequence joins TRBV19 and TRBJ2-4, with unresolved D. This CDR3 is 12 amino acids long. Trimming removed 9 bases at V and 7 bases at J, with 13 bases between. In germline, CDR1 is LNHDA, CDR2 SQIVND (reference sequence). The CDR3 is CASSRYSNIQYF. The DNA for the CDR3 is TGTGCCAGCTCTAGGTACAGTAACATTCAGTACTTC. Variable domain in full (rest from reference TRBV19 and TRBJ2-4): DGGITQSPKYLFRKEGQNVTLSCEQNLNHDAMYWYRQDPGQGLRLIYYSQIVNDFQKGDIAEGYSVSREKKESFPLTVTSAQKNPTAFYLCASSRYSNIQYFGAGTRLSVL.

The V and J genes are TRBV12-3 or TRBV12-4 and TRBJ1-4; D not resolved. V was cut by 6 bases and J by 3 bases, with 8 bases left in between. The CDR3 sequence is 13 residues long. CDR3 DNA: TGTGCCAGCAGCCCTGGGGCTAATGAAAAACTGTTTTTT. Protein sequence: CASSPGANEKLFF.